This T cell receptor (beta chain) stems from a study of monozygotic twins with cystic fibrosis. Study as a whole: Library input was around 3.2 micrograms of fragmented DNA, with about 15 PCR cycles.

The study, taken as a whole, reports: Monozygotic CF twin pairs shared significantly more nucleotide-identical clonotypes than unrelated CF individuals did.

Notes on this clone: Its antigen is as yet unknown.

The V end lost 5 bases, the J end lost 4 bases, and 15 bases lay between the germline ends. The CDR3 spans 14 residues. Germline V gene lookup returns CDR1 SEHNR and CDR2 FQNEAQ (reference sequence). Generated by immunoSEQ multiplex PCR, the TCRdb table keeps only in-frame clones and is missing some. The sample contains around 10,000 clones, about 96% of which appear only once. The rearrangement joins TRBV7-9 to TRBJ2-7; the D is unclear. Sequencing used blood. The sequence derives from a boy aged 5-17 years with cystic fibrosis. The CDR3 nucleotides read TGTGCCAGCAGCCCGGTCGACGGATTTTACGAGCAGTACTTC. This encodes CASSPVDGFYEQYF.